The clone carrying this T cell receptor beta chain has just one count. This specimen comes from a study of blood T cell repertoires in COVID-19. Overall study context: The origin of the acute and convalescent COVID-19 samples was the United States, Italy and Spain.

The method was immunoSEQ multiplex PCR; TCRdb's version includes in-frame clones alone and lacks a portion of them. The data hold around 240,000 clones, with approximately 85% observed a single time. The sequenced sample consisted of PBMCs or T cells enriched from blood (not recorded which). This TCR was recovered from a woman between 45 and 60 years old who had recovered from COVID-19.

The CDR3 region has the DNA TGTGCCAGCAGCCGTAGCGGGAGCAAGAACACCGGGGAGCTGTTTTTT. It specifies CASSRSGSKNTGELFF. The rearrangement links TRBV7-9 to TRBJ2-2; TRBD2 agrees at 9 bases. CDR3 length: 16 residues. The V gene end was trimmed by 5 bases and the J gene end by 1 base; junction bases not matched to a gene: 5. Germline values: CDR1 SEHNR, CDR2 FQNEAQ (reference sequence).